This T cell receptor beta chain was documented in a study of blood T cells in healthy people across ages. Findings of the study overall: A roughly linear age-dependent decrease characterized TCR beta diversity per million T cells.

This clonotype has a single count. Its cognate antigen is unknown. The study isolated at least 6.5 million PBMCs from each sample. With a J-beta primer mix and a sample-barcoded 5' primer, a second PCR ran about 7 to 12 cycles. TCRdb redid the calling of the 5' RACE reads with MiXCR, one entry per CDR3 protein. The table has about 1.8 million distinct CDR3 sequences, approximately 50% seen once. Germline V CDR1 and CDR2: MGHDK, SYGVNS. The germline V and J ends were trimmed by 1 base and 6 bases, with 3 bases remaining between them. CDR3 size: 11 residues. This TCR derives from a woman aged 40 to 50 in good health. The sample consisted of blood. The chain carries TRBV25-1 and TRBJ1-1; D unresolved. As DNA, the CDR3 is TGTGCCAGCAGTGAATGGGCTGAAGCTTTCTTT. This codes for CASSEWAEAFF.